The rows below give T cell receptor beta chains drawn from one sample of a study of blood T cell repertoires in COVID-19. Generated by immunoSEQ multiplex PCR, the TCRdb table keeps only in-frame clones and is missing some. The sample gives approximately 390,000 clones, about 89% of which show up once; 2% to 2.5% is in the top ten. The sample taken for sequencing was peripheral blood. The receptor set was obtained from a woman in her sixties or seventies with COVID-19, enrolled during active disease. Both conserved end residues are part of each CDR3. A D gene is named only where the DNA matches it firmly. Clone size is shown for a subset of rows, as once, few, many or a class of expanded clone.

d_call	v_call	clone_size	j_call	cdr3_nt	cdr3_aa
-	TRBV12-3/TRBV12-4	-	TRBJ1-5	TGTGCCAGCAGCCGAACAGGGCCTCAGCCCCAGCATTTT	CASSRTGPQPQHF
TRBD1	TRBV18	-	TRBJ1-2	TGTGCCAGCTCAGGAGGGACAGGGGGAGCCTATGGCTACACCTTC	CASSGGTGGAYGYTF
TRBD2	TRBV5-1	-	TRBJ2-1	TGCGCCAGCAGCTTGGGGACTAGCGGCAATGAGCAGTTCTTC	CASSLGTSGNEQFF
-	TRBV7-3	-	TRBJ1-1	TGTGCCAGCAGCTCTCAGCCCGGACAGATCACTGAAGCTTTCTTT	CASSSQPGQITEAFF
TRBD1	TRBV2	-	TRBJ1-4	TGTGCCAGCAGTGGTGACAGGGGGCATGAAAAACTGTTTTTT	CASSGDRGHEKLFF
TRBD1	TRBV7-2	-	TRBJ1-4	TGTGCCAGCAGCCCACAGGGGGGTAGAACTAATGAAAAACTGTTTTTT	CASSPQGGRTNEKLFF
-	TRBV3-1/TRBV3-2	few	TRBJ1-4	TGTGCCAGCAGTCGAACGGCAACTAATGAAAAACTGTTTTTT	CASSRTATNEKLFF
TRBD2	TRBV5-4	-	TRBJ2-3	TGTGCCAGCAGCTCGGGGACTAGCGGGGTCACAGATACGCAGTATTTT	CASSSGTSGVTDTQYF
TRBD1	TRBV5-1	-	TRBJ2-2	TGCGCCAGCAGGGACAGGGGGAGTAAAAGCACCGGGGAGCTGTTTTTT	CASRDRGSKSTGELFF
-	TRBV7-9	few	TRBJ2-2	TGTGCCAGCAGCTGGGTAGCCCAGCGGACCGGGGAGCTGTTTTTT	CASSWVAQRTGELFF
-	TRBV12-3/TRBV12-4	-	TRBJ2-7	TGTGCCAGCGGCAGAGGCTTCACCTACGAGCAGTACTTC	CASGRGFTYEQYF
-	TRBV4-2	-	TRBJ1-5	TGTGCCAGCAGCCAAGAAAGAACAGCGGGCAATCAGCCCCAGCATTTT	CASSQERTAGNQPQHF
TRBD2	TRBV7-6	once	TRBJ2-1	TGTGCCAGCAGCTTATTCAGCGGGGGGGCGTTGAGCAATGAGCAGTTCTTC	CASSLFSGGALSNEQFF
-	TRBV9	-	TRBJ2-1	TGTGCCAGCAGCGTAGGAAGCAGGGACAATGAGCAGTTCTTC	CASSVGSRDNEQFF
-	TRBV5-4	-	TRBJ1-3	TGTGCCAGCAGCCTCTCGGGAGGAAACACCATATATTTT	CASSLSGGNTIYF
-	TRBV4-1	once	TRBJ2-1	TGCGCCAGCAGCCAGGGACTGTGGGATGAGCAGTTCTTC	CASSQGLWDEQFF
-	TRBV5-1	-	TRBJ2-5	TGCGCCAGCAGTCTTCAGGGGAAGGAGACCCAGTACTTC	CASSLQGKETQYF
TRBD1	TRBV29-1	-	TRBJ1-4	TGCAGCGCGAAAGACAGGGTGGGCGAAAAACTGTTTTTT	CSAKDRVGEKLFF
-	TRBV19	-	TRBJ2-6	TGTGCCAGCAAGCCAGGGCCAGGGGCCAACGTCCTGACTTTC	CASKPGPGANVLTF
-	TRBV5-6	-	TRBJ1-1	TGTGCCAGCAGCTCAGGGGCGGGCACTGAAGCTTTCTTT	CASSSGAGTEAFF
-	TRBV5-1	-	TRBJ1-2	TGCGCCAGCAGCTCGTCCCGGGTCCCCAACTATGGCTACACCTTC	CASSSSRVPNYGYTF
-	TRBV7-2	few	TRBJ1-2	TGTGCCAGCAGCGTAAACTATGGCTACACCTTC	CASSVNYGYTF
-	TRBV6-5	-	TRBJ2-1	TGTGCCAGCAGTTACGGCCCCTGGGCCAATGAGCAGTTCTTC	CASSYGPWANEQFF
-	TRBV12-3/TRBV12-4	-	TRBJ1-6	TGTGCCAGCAGTTTAGGGAGAACCCTCCACTTT	CASSLGRTLHF
TRBD2	TRBV7-8	-	TRBJ2-1	TGTGCCAGCAGCCCTAGACGAGTGGGCGGGGGGGCCAGGAATGAGCAGTTCTTC	CASSPRRVGGGARNEQFF
-	TRBV29-1	few	TRBJ2-1	TGCAGCGTTGTCCTCCAGGGGAACAGGGTCTACAATGAGCAGTTCTTC	CSVVLQGNRVYNEQFF
TRBD1	TRBV10-3	-	TRBJ1-2	TGTGCCACCCACGACCCTGTGACAGGGGGCATCGGGGGCTATGGCTACACCTTC	CATHDPVTGGIGGYGYTF
TRBD1	TRBV6-2/TRBV6-3	few	TRBJ1-5	TGTGCCAGCAGTTGGGGACAGGGGGTTCAGACCCAGCATTTT	CASSWGQGVQTQHF
TRBD1	TRBV7-6	-	TRBJ2-2	TGTGCCGGCAGCTTAACGCAGGGGGCTGGCACCGGGGAGCTGTTTTTT	CAGSLTQGAGTGELFF
-	TRBV12-2	-	TRBJ1-2	TGTGCAAGTCGCTTAGAGCGGGACAGGGCAAGTCTTAACTATGGCTACACCTTC	CASRLERDRASLNYGYTF
-	TRBV14	-	TRBJ2-5	TGTGCCAGCAGCCAACAAACTTCGGGGGAGACCCAGTACTTC	CASSQQTSGETQYF
TRBD1	TRBV11-2	once	TRBJ1-2	TGTGCCAGCACCGTGGACAGGGGGCCTGGCTACACCTTC	CASTVDRGPGYTF
TRBD2	TRBV19	-	TRBJ2-7	TGTGCCAGTAGCCGTCTTGCGGGGGGTTCCTACGAGCAGTACTTC	CASSRLAGGSYEQYF
-	TRBV4-1	few	TRBJ1-6	TGCGCCAGCAGCCAAGTAGGACAGCGATACTCCTATAATTCACCCCTCCACTTT	CASSQVGQRYSYNSPLHF
TRBD1	TRBV3-1/TRBV3-2	-	TRBJ2-1	TGTGCCAGCAGCCAAGGACAGGGGACTCTTGAGCAGTTCTTC	CASSQGQGTLEQFF
TRBD1	TRBV2	-	TRBJ1-2	TGTGCCAGCCGCGGACAGGGTAGTGTAGGCTACACCTTC	CASRGQGSVGYTF
-	TRBV5-6	-	TRBJ1-2	TGTGCCAGCAGCTTGGATCGGGGACTCAACTATGGCTACACCTTC	CASSLDRGLNYGYTF
-	TRBV5-1	-	TRBJ1-1	TGCGCCAGCAGCTTGGTGACTGGGAACACTGAAGCTTTCTTT	CASSLVTGNTEAFF
-	TRBV5-1	-	TRBJ1-2	TGCGCCAGCAGCTTGGGGCGTGGGGGGGCCCCCAAATCGTACGGCTACACCTTC	CASSLGRGGAPKSYGYTF
-	TRBV6-1	-	TRBJ1-5	TGTGCCAGCAGTGAAAAGGGCCTCGGGGAGAAGAATCAGCCCCAGCATTTT	CASSEKGLGEKNQPQHF
-	TRBV4-2	-	TRBJ2-7	TGTGCCAGCAGCCAAGATGGAGCAGCCGACTCCTACGAGCAGTACTTC	CASSQDGAADSYEQYF
TRBD2	TRBV6-6	few	TRBJ2-4	TGTGCCAGCAGTCACCGCCTTCGGCGCGGGGGGGTCAAAAACATTCAGTACTTC	CASSHRLRRGGVKNIQYF
TRBD2	TRBV19	-	TRBJ2-3	TGTGCCAGTAGTATCGGCGGGGGGTACACAGATACGCAGTATTTT	CASSIGGGYTDTQYF